These 10 T cell receptor beta chains share one sample of origin, sequenced in a study of blood T cell repertoires in COVID-19. The table came from immunoSEQ multiplex PCR; TCRdb's copy has only in-frame clones and leaves some out. The table has around 280,000 clones, around 87% seen once. The sequenced material came from peripheral blood. The receptor set was obtained from a man in his sixties or seventies with acute or convalescent COVID-19.

This chain uses TRBV7-9 with TRBJ2-3, with TRBD2 as a possible D gene (5 bases). Germline CDR1 reads SEHNR; CDR2 reads FQNEAQ (reference sequence). The CDR3 loop spans 13 amino acids. Trimming cost V 0 bases and J 4 bases, with 5 bases left between them. CDR3 sequence: CASSLAGADTQYF. In nucleotides, the CDR3 is TGTGCCAGCAGCTTAGCCGGGGCAGATACGCAGTATTTT.

V usage is TRBV9 and J usage is TRBJ2-5; 7 nucleotides match TRBD1. The V segment lost 4 bases and the J segment 0 bases; nucleotides outside the gene matches: 3. The germline V gene has CDR1 SGDLS and CDR2 YYNGEE. The CDR3 is made up of 14 amino acids. CDR3 in amino acids: CASSPGQNQETQYF. The CDR3 DNA sequence: TGTGCCAGCAGCCCGGGACAGAACCAAGAGACCCAGTACTTC.

The chain has TRBV6-5 and TRBJ2-7, with D tentatively TRBD1 (5 bases). The CDR3 has 14 amino acids. The germline CDR1 and CDR2 sequences are MNHEY and SVGAGI. Deletions cut 6 bases from V and 2 bases from J, with 14 bases between. This CDR3 reads CASRPPSGTYEQYF. The CDR3 DNA is TGTGCCAGCAGGCCACCTTCAGGGACCTACGAGCAGTACTTC.

V gene TRBV14 combines with J gene TRBJ2-6; unclear D gene. The CDR3 sequence is 13 residues long. The germline gives CDR1 SGHDN, CDR2 FVKESK. Trimming shortened V by 7 bases and J by 3 bases, and 7 bases separated the two germline ends. CDR3 loop: CASNSLGANVLTF. The CDR3 region has the DNA TGTGCCAGCAATTCACTTGGGGCCAACGTCCTGACTTTC.

The J gene is TRBJ1-1, the V gene TRBV4-2; possibly TRBD1 for D (5 bases). CDR3 length equals 15 residues. The V end lost 3 bases, the J end lost 4 bases, and 15 bases lay between the germline ends. Germline V gene lookup returns CDR1 LGHNA and CDR2 YNFKEQ. The CDR3 nucleotides are TGTGCCAGCAGCCAGGTACGGGGGGAGGCCACTGAAGCTTTCTTT. Its protein product is CASSQVRGEATEAFF.

The chain joins TRBV28 to TRBJ1-5; no reliable D call. The CDR3 runs 15 residues. Per the germline V gene, CDR1 is MDHEN and CDR2 is SYDVKM. V was cut by 6 bases and J by 2 bases, with 14 bases left in between. The CDR3 loop is CASSSGSGGNQPQHF. The CDR3, as DNA: TGTGCCAGCAGCTCCGGTAGCGGAGGCAATCAGCCCCAGCATTTT. The full variable domain, in which reference TRBV28 and TRBJ1-5 provide the parts outside the CDR3, is DVKVTQSSRYLVKRTGEKVFLECVQDMDHENMFWYRQDPGLGLRLIYFSYDVKMKEKGDIPEGYSVSREKKERFSLILESASTNQTSMYLCASSSGSGGNQPQHFGDGTRLSIL.

The genes are TRBV10-3 and TRBJ2-5; 10 bases are shared with TRBD2. The CDR3 length is 15 residues. CDR1 and CDR2 (germline): ENHRY, SYGVKD. Germline trimming cut 6 bases from V and 0 bases from J; bases unmatched to any gene: 4. The CDR3 coding sequence is TGTGCCATCAGCCCTAGCGGGGGCAACCAAGAGACCCAGTACTTC. It encodes CAISPSGGNQETQYF.

The chain joins TRBV4-3 to TRBJ2-2; 8 bases map to TRBD1. The junction had 10 bases not matched to a gene; V was cut back by 1 base and J by 6 bases. The CDR3 is made up of 17 amino acids. Germline assignment: CDR1 LGHNA and CDR2 YSLEER. The CDR3 loop reads CASSQGQDRVLSGELFF. CDR3 bases: TGCGCCAGCAGCCAAGGCCAGGACAGGGTCCTATCCGGGGAGCTGTTTTTT.

The V gene is TRBV30, the J gene TRBJ2-7; TRBD2 matches 7 bases. The CDR3 has 14 amino acids. Germline V gene lookup returns CDR1 GTSNPN and CDR2 SVGIG (reference sequence). J was trimmed by 3 bases and V by 3 bases; bases with no gene match: 8. The CDR3 nucleotides are TGTGCCTGGAGGGATATGAAGCGGGGCTACGAGCAGTACTTC. Protein sequence: CAWRDMKRGYEQYF.

The CDR3 DNA reads TGTGCCAGCAGAAACACAGAAACCGGGGAGCTGTTTTTT. It yields the protein CASRNTETGELFF. J is TRBJ2-2 and V is TRBV12-3 or TRBV12-4; no clear D. This CDR3 is built from 13 residues. V was pared by 6 bases and J by 5 bases, with 10 bases between.